The sequence of this T cell receptor beta chain was determined in a study of T and B cells in COVID-19 patients. Study-level information: Peripheral blood came from COVID-19 patients with active infection or after recovery. Study-level points and caveats: Sorted SARS-CoV-2-responsive or tetramer+ T cells and CD4+, regulatory and CD8+ subsets were not yet sequenced. Patients with COVID-19 reportedly showed strongly skewed T cell receptor beta variable and joining gene usage.

CDR3 size: 14 residues. Trimming removed 6 bases from V and 6 bases from J; junction bases left unmatched: 7. Germline CDR1 DFQATT, CDR2 SNEGSKA (reference sequence). TRB rearrangements were amplified by multiplex PCR with BIOMED2 TRB-A/B primers. TCRdb used MiXCR to reprocess the multiplex PCR reads, holding one entry per CDR3 protein. This sample has about 720 distinct CDR3 sequences, with approximately 30% found just once. This clonotype ranks as medium-sized. Its specificity is unknown. From blood, 250-500 ng of genomic DNA served as TRB template. The TCR comes from a human donor with active COVID-19. The donor label of this sample is uncertain. The chain combines TRBV20-1 with TRBJ2-1, with 11 bases that match TRBD2. Sequencing input: blood. CDR3 residues: CSATGTSGPNEQFF. For the CDR3, the DNA is TGCAGTGCCACCGGGACTAGCGGTCCCAATGAGCAGTTCTTC.